The TCR beta chain described here comes from a study of PD-1 blockade in classical Hodgkin lymphoma. General study results and limits: Possibly reflecting disease activity or prior therapy, repertoire differences have causes that remain undefined.

Repertoires were generated with immunoSEQ multiplex PCR, while TCRdb's copy carries only in-frame clones and drops some. The table has approximately 90,000 clones, roughly 91% seen once. With respect to this clone: No antigen is known for it.

All the patients suffered relapse after autologous stem cell transplantation, and brentuximab vedotin exposure differed. The sequences come from peripheral blood mononuclear cells (PBMCs), collected before the second cycle of nivolumab. The clonotype comes from a human donor with classical Hodgkin lymphoma.

CDR3 protein: CASSLRSLAGPQLNYNEQFF. The CDR3 DNA sequence: TGTGCCAGCAGCTTAAGGTCACTAGCGGGTCCCCAGTTAAACTACAATGAGCAGTTCTTC. J is TRBJ2-1 and V is TRBV7-3, with 9 bases fitting TRBD2. Germline V gene lookup returns CDR1 SGHTA and CDR2 FQGTGA. The V gene end was trimmed by 1 base and the J gene end by 3 bases; junction bases not matched to a gene: 16. This CDR3 comprises 20 residues.